Listed below are T cell receptor beta chains from one sample, sequenced in a study of blood T cell repertoires in COVID-19. Generated by immunoSEQ multiplex PCR, the TCRdb table keeps only in-frame clones and is missing some. The table includes some 200,000 clones, about 80% detected once. The specimen sequenced was peripheral blood. The receptor set was obtained from a woman between 45 and 65 years old with active or convalescent COVID-19. Each CDR3 is given with its conserved first and last residue.

TRBV11-2,15,CASSLVLAWADTQYF
TRBV6-5,15,CASSYSRLEGGELFF
TRBV29-1,11,CSVQGHDEAFF
TRBV7-9,15,CASSLGTGDNSPLHF
TRBV6-5,14,CASSRRQGDSPLHF
TRBV29-1,14,CSVRPGQELDEAFF
TRBV5-4,14,CASSPGGMNTEAFF
TRBV4-3,15,CASSQGGRGGETQYF
TRBV11-2,16,CASSLVAGAGNSPLHF
TRBV29-1,12,CSVEGGGETQYF
TRBV2,11,CASSEAGLVHF
TRBV5-6,13,CASSRGQSMGYTF
TRBV6-6,14,CASRRTSVSYEQYF
TRBV11-3,15,CASSSGRGEHNEQFF
TRBV19,17,CASSTPNGLAGRNEQFF
TRBV5-1,14,CASSFLAGPVQQYF
TRBV11-1,13,CAASRGLDYEQYF
TRBV18,16,CASSPLDRGSGNTIYF
TRBV6-2/TRBV6-3,16,CASSTRDRGGNQPQHF
TRBV10-2,13,CASRQGRDQPQHF
TRBV25-1,14,CASRADRGRNEQFF
TRBV2,16,CASSETRGWVNTEAFF
TRBV29-1,15,CSVNGLAGGSYEQYF
TRBV4-3,19,CASSQDLDRKTPITYGYTF
TRBV5-4,16,CASSLLTAGAHHEQFF
TRBV7-3,13,CASSFDRAGEAFF
TRBV6-5,13,CASSYSGQAGYTF
TRBV6-2/TRBV6-3,12,CASSSKGNTIYF
TRBV7-2,14,CASSLRDTGYEQYF